This T cell receptor beta chain was found in a study of monozygotic twins with inflammatory bowel disease (dated by TCRdb to 2018 to 2020). In terms of the full investigation: A total of some 30 monozygotic twin pairs were included in the full study, comprising nine German pairs (four IBD-concordant, five IBD-discordant) and 19 IBD-discordant Danish pairs. Within discordant pairs, disease-associated traits were sought mainly by comparing IBD patients with their genetically identical healthy co-twins. Each individual had, on average, about 151 000 unique TCRalpha sequences and 181 000 unique TCRbeta sequences available for analysis.

Comments on this clonotype: Its recognized antigen is unknown.

Looking up the germline V gene (reference sequence) yields CDR1 DFQATT and CDR2 SNEGSKA. The CDR3 holds 15 amino acids from the cysteine to the phenylalanine. DNA is not recorded here. Receptor libraries were prepared by 5' RACE. The input for every TCR library was roughly 3,200 ng of total RNA. cDNA was synthesized with SMARTScribe reverse transcriptase in eight separate reactions per sample. During cDNA synthesis, unique molecular identifiers containing a 6-nucleotide sample barcode were introduced by template switching. TCRalpha and TCRbeta cDNA was amplified by two nested PCRs of about 15 and 9 cycles, with bead purification after each PCR. Before amplification, the cDNA was treated with uracil DNA-glycosylase and purified using the QIAquick PCR purification kit. The second PCR added Illumina TruSeq-compatible adapters along with sample-specific barcodes. TapeStation and Qubit were used to check library quality and concentration, and approximately 5 ng of each library went into the pool. Pooled libraries were sequenced on an Illumina HiSeq2500 single-index Rapid Run with 2 x 100 bp reads and custom sequencing primers. Under the source paper's analysis protocol: UMI-based consensus assembly with MiGEC version 1.2.6 was used to correct PCR and sequencing errors. MiXCR version 2.1.1 was used to carry out V(D)J alignment, clonotype assembly and CDR3 extraction. Gene usage, clonotype sharing and MAIT/NKT TCR abundance were normalised by analysing the top 1000, 10 000 and 20 000 clonotypes per sample. Diversity was computed as the inverse Simpson index with the vegan R package after downsampling to 27 000 UMIs. Statistical testing used paired Mann-Whitney U tests on the discordant twin pairs and applied Benjamini-Hochberg correction for multiple testing. TCRdb reprocessed the reads; each CDR3 protein sequence makes one entry, and DNA is unavailable. TCRdb, not the original authors, processed these V and J calls. This sample's table contains 110,000 to 150,000 distinct CDR3 sequences. More than 0.95% of the sample comes from the top ten.

Findings and caveats that apply to the study as a whole: The analysis was unable to tell different T cell subtypes apart. IBD patients shared fewer clonotypes with other individuals than healthy twins did, most markedly in patients showing signs of disease activity. IBD patients had lower TCRbeta repertoire diversity, measured by the inverse Simpson index, than their healthy co-twins. The results gave no support for a single strong signal or clonotype linked to IBD. Because patients received different immunosuppressive treatments, the repertoires may have picked up extra background noise and variability between individuals. Concordant and discordant twins showed no difference in repertoire similarity, possibly because of limited statistical power.

From each donor, an approximately 2.3 ml peripheral blood sample was collected into PAXgene tubes and kept at -80 degrees C. Total RNA was isolated from whole blood with the PAXgene blood miRNA kit on an automated QIAcube, without T cell sorting. Peripheral blood from monozygotic twin pairs, either concordant or discordant for inflammatory bowel disease, underwent deep TCRalpha and TCRbeta repertoire profiling that used unique molecular barcoding. Smoking habits were recorded for all twin pairs, and each individual was classified as a current, former or never smoker. The receptor was isolated from a human donor with ulcerative colitis or Crohn's disease, or a healthy co-twin of an affected twin (not recorded which). Material for sequencing was blood. The rearranged chain carries TRBV20-1 and TRBJ2-1; absent DNA, TCRdb's TRBD1 call cannot be checked. The CDR3 sequence is CSATPGVPPYNEQFF.